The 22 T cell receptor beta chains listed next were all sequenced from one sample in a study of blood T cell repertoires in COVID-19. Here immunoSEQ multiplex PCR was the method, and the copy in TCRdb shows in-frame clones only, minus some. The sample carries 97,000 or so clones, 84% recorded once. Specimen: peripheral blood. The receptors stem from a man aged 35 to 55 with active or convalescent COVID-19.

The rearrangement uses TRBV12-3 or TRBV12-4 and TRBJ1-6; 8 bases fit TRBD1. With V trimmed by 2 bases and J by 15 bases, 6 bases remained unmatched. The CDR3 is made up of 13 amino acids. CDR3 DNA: TGTGCCAGCAGTTTATTCGCGGGGACAGGCCTCCACTTT. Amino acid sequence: CASSLFAGTGLHF.

The CDR3 here is CASRRTGIHEQYF. CDR3 DNA sequence: TGTGCCAGCAGACGGACAGGGATTCACGAGCAGTACTTC. The chain employs TRBV12-3 or TRBV12-4 and TRBJ2-7, with 8 positions matching TRBD1. J lost 5 bases, V lost 6 bases, and 6 bases had no gene match. The CDR3 loop spans 13 amino acids.

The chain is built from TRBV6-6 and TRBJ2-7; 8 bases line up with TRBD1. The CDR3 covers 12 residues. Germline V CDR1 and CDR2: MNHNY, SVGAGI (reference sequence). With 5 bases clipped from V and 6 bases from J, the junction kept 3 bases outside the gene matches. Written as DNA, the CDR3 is TGTGCCAGCAGTCCCACAGGGGGCGAGCAGTACTTC. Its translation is CASSPTGGEQYF.

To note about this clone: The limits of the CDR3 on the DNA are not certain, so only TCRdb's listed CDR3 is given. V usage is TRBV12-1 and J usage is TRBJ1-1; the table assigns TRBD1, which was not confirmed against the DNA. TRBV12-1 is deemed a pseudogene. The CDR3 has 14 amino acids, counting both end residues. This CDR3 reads CASSFAEGAAEAFF.

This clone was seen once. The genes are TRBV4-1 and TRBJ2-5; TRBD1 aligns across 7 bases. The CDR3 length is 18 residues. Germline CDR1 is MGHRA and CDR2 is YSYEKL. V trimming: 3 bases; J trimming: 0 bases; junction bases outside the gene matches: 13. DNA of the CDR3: TGCGCCAGCAGCCAGACCTACAGGGGTTCCTCGTACCAAGAGACCCAGTACTTC. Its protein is CASSQTYRGSSYQETQYF.

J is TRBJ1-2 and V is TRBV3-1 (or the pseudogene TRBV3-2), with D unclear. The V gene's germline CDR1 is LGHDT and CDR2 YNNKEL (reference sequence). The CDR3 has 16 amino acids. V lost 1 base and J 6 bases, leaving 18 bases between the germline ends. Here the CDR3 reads CASSQAAGGFRNGYTF. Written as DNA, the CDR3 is TGTGCCAGCAGCCAAGCAGCAGGTGGTTTCCGAAATGGCTACACCTTC.

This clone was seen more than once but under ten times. CDR3 loop: CASRIRDRATEAFF. The CDR3 region has the DNA TGTGCCAGTAGAATAAGGGACAGGGCCACTGAAGCTTTCTTT. The chain combines TRBV19 with TRBJ1-1; 9 bases agree with TRBD1. Per germline, CDR1 LNHDA and CDR2 SQIVND (reference sequence). The V and J ends lost 6 bases and 4 bases, in that order; junction bases with no gene match: 6. The CDR3 runs to 14 residues.

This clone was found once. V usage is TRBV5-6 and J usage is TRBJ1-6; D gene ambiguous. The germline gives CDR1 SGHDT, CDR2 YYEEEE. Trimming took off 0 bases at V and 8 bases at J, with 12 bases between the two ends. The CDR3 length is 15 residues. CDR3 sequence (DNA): TGTGCCAGCAGCTTGGGCGGACGGGAGGATTCACCCCTCCACTTT. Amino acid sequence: CASSLGGREDSPLHF.

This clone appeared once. In nucleotides, the CDR3 is TGTGCCAGCAGCGCCGACCAGGTTTCCTACGAGCAGTACTTC. It specifies CASSADQVSYEQYF. This chain joins TRBV7-2 and TRBJ2-7; unclear D gene. Germline V CDR1 and CDR2: SGHTA, FQGNSA. This CDR3 region has 14 residues. V lost 5 bases, J lost 1 base, and 12 bases lay in between. The full variable domain, its missing parts supplied by reference TRBV7-2 and TRBJ2-7, is GAGVSQSPSNKVTEKGKDVELRCDPISGHTALYWYRQSLGQGLEFLIYFQGNSAPDKSGLPSDRFSAERTGGSVSTLTIQRTQQEDSAVYLCASSADQVSYEQYFGPGTRLTVT.

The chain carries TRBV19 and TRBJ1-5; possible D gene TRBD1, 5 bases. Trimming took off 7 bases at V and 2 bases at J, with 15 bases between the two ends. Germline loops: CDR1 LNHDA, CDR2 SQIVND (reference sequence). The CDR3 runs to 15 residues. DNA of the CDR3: TGTGCCAGTACCATGGGGGGTATTGGCAATCAGCCCCAGCATTTT. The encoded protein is CASTMGGIGNQPQHF.

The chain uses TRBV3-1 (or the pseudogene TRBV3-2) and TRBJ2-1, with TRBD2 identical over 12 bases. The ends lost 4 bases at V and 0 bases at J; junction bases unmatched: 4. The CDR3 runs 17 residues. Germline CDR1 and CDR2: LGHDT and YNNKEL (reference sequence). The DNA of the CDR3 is TGTGCCAGCAGCCGGACTAGCGGGGAATACTCCTACAATGAGCAGTTCTTC. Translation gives CASSRTSGEYSYNEQFF.

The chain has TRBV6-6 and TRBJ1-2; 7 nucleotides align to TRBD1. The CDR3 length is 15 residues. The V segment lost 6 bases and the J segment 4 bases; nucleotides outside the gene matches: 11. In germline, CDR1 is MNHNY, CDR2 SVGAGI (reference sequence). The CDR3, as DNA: TGTGCCAGCAGGGCCAACAGGGGTAACGGCTATGGCTACACCTTC. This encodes CASRANRGNGYGYTF.

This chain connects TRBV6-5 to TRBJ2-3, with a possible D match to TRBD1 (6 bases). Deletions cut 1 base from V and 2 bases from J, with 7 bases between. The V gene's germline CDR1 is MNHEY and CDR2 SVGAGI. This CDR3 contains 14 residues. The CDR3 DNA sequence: TGTGCCAGCAGTTACTGGGGGCACACAGATACGCAGTATTTT. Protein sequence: CASSYWGHTDTQYF.

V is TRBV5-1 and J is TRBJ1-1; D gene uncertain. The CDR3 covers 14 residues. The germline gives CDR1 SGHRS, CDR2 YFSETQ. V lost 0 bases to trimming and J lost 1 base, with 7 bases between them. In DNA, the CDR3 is TGCGCCAGCAGCTTGGGCAGCGGGAACACTGAAGCTTTCTTT. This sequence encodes CASSLGSGNTEAFF.

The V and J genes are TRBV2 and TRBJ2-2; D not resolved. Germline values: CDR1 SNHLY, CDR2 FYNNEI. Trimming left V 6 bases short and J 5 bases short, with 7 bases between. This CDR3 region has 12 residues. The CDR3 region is CASRYWTGELFF. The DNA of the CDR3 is TGTGCCAGCAGATACTGGACCGGGGAGCTGTTTTTT. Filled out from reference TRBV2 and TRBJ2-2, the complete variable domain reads EPEVTQTPSHQVTQMGQEVILRCVPISNHLYFYWYRQILGQKVEFLVSFYNNEISEKSEIFDDQFSVERPDGSNFTLKIRSTKLEDSAMYFCASRYWTGELFFGEGSRLTVL.

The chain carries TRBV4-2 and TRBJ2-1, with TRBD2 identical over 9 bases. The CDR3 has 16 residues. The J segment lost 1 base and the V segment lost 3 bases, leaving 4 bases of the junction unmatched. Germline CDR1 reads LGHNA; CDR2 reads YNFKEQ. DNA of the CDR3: TGTGCCAGCAGCCAGCCTCTAGCGGGGTCCTACAATGAGCAGTTCTTC. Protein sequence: CASSQPLAGSYNEQFF.

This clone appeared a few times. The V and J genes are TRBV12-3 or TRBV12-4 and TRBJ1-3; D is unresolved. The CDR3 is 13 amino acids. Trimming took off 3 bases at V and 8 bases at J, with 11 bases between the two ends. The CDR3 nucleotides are TGTGCCAGCAGTTTCAGCGGTAAAGACACCATATATTTT. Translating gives CASSFSGKDTIYF.

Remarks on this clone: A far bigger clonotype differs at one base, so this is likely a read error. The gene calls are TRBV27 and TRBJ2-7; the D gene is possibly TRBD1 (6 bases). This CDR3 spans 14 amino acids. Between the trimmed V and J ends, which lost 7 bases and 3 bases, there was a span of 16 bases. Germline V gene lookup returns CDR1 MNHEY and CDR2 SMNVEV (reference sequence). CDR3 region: CASIKHDRSYEQYF. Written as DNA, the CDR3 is TGTGCCAGCATTAAACACGACAGGAGCTACGAGCAGTACTTC.

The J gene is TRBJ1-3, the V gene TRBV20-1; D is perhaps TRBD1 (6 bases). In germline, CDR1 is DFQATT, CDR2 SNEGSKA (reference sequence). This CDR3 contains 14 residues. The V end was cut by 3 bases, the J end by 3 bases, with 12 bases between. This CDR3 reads CSASFGGSGNTIYF. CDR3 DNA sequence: TGCAGTGCTAGTTTTGGGGGCAGTGGAAACACCATATATTTT.

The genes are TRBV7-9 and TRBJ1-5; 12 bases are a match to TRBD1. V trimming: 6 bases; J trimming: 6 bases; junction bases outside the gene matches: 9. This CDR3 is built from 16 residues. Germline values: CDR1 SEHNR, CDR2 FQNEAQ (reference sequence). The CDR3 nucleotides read TGTGCCAGCAGTGCGTCGGGACAGGGGGCAGGTCAGCCCCAGCATTTT. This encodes CASSASGQGAGQPQHF.

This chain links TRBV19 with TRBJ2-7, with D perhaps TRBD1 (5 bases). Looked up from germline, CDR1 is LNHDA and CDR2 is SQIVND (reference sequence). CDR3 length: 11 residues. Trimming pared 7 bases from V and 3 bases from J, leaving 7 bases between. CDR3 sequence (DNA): TGTGCCAGTAAGGACAACTACGAGCAGTACTTC. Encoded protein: CASKDNYEQYF.

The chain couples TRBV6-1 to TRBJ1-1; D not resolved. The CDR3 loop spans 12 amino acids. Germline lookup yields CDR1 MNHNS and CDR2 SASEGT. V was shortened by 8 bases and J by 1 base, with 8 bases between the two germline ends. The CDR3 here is CASGRGNTEAFF. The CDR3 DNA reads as TGTGCCAGCGGACGGGGGAACACTGAAGCTTTCTTT.